Following are 32 T cell receptor beta chains from one sample sequenced in a study of T-cell reconstitution after alpha-beta-depleted transplantation in children. Unique molecular identifiers featured in how the TCRbeta library was prepared. From the PCR reads, TCRdb called clonotypes with MiXCR, one entry per CDR3 protein. Among hundreds of thousands of distinct CDR3 sequences, about 24% were seen once, and the ten largest hold around 4.8%. This specimen was PBMCs, mostly from graft donor cells, taken 360 days after TCRalphabeta/CD19-depleted stem cell transplant. The receptors come from a female patient between 2 and 10 years old who had a stem cell transplant for congenital amegakaryocytic thrombocytopenia, so the T cells may come from the graft donor.

The rearrangement links TRBV4-2 to TRBJ2-1; 12 bases agree with TRBD2. The V gene's germline CDR1 is LGHNA and CDR2 YNFKEQ. The junction had 10 bases not matched to a gene; V was cut back by 0 bases and J by 7 bases. The CDR3 length is 18 residues. The CDR3 protein is CASSQDGASGRGGNEQFF. In nucleotides, the CDR3 is TGTGCCAGCAGCCAAGATGGGGCTAGCGGGAGGGGGGGGAATGAGCAGTTCTTC.

This clonotype was picked up a small number of times. The V gene is TRBV27, the J gene TRBJ2-2; 7 bases align to TRBD2. Germline CDR1 and CDR2: MNHEY and SMNVEV (reference sequence). The CDR3 is 16 amino acids. Trimming cost V 2 bases and J 9 bases; bases outside gene matches: 12. The CDR3 sequence: CASSLGLAEPYRELFF. The CDR3 coding sequence is TGTGCCAGCAGTTTAGGTCTAGCGGAACCCTACCGGGAGCTGTTTTTT.

With regard to this clonotype: A read error may be the cause here, since a much bigger clone is one base away. J is TRBJ2-3 and V is TRBV3-1, with 10 bases matching TRBD2. The germline V gene has CDR1 LGHDT and CDR2 YNNKEL (reference sequence). This CDR3 contains 15 residues. V dropped 0 bases and J dropped 5; count of bases not matched to a gene: 2. CDR3 protein: CASSQEAGGGDTQYF. The CDR3 DNA reads as TGTGCCAGCAGCCAAGAAGCGGGAGGGGGAGATACGCAGTATTTT.

The chain employs TRBV30 and TRBJ2-7; D is perhaps TRBD2 (5 bases). The CDR3 sequence is 11 residues long. The V and J ends lost 6 bases and 3 bases respectively, with 9 bases between them. Germline V gives CDR1 GTSNPN, CDR2 SVGIG (reference sequence). In nucleotides, the CDR3 is TGTGCCTGCGCAGGAGGCTACGAGCAGTACTTC. It specifies CACAGGYEQYF.

The chain employs TRBV5-1 and TRBJ2-2; D is ambiguous. V was clipped by 0 bases and J by 3 bases, with 12 bases between them. The CDR3 is made up of 16 amino acids. CDR1 is SGHRS, CDR2 YFSETQ, per germline. The CDR3 DNA follows: TGCGCCAGCAGCTTGGATCTTATAGAAGACACCGGGGAGCTGTTTTTT. It specifies CASSLDLIEDTGELFF.

The table lists this clonotype with a few counts. CDR3 amino acids: CSAIRQSFDVETQYF. The CDR3 DNA is TGCAGTGCTATCAGACAGAGTTTCGACGTAGAGACCCAGTACTTC. V usage is TRBV20-1 and J usage is TRBJ2-5; perhaps TRBD1 as D (5 bases). Germline V gene sequence: CDR1 DFQATT, CDR2 SNEGSKA (reference sequence). V lost 4 bases, J lost 4 bases, and 19 bases lay in between. The CDR3 runs 15 residues.

The chain carries TRBV4-1 and TRBJ2-7; TRBD2 aligns across 12 bases. Germline loops: CDR1 MGHRA, CDR2 YSYEKL. The CDR3 is made up of 15 amino acids. Losses at the gene ends were 4 bases for V and 6 bases for J; bases not matched to a gene: 7. The CDR3 is CASSPRLAGASEQYF. CDR3 DNA sequence: TGCGCCAGCAGCCCTCGACTAGCGGGAGCTTCCGAGCAGTACTTC.

With regard to this clonotype: Possible read error: a much larger clone is one base away. In DNA, the CDR3 is TGTGCCAGCGCCCAAGGTAGGGGGTACAATGAGCAGTTCTTC. Its protein product is CASAQGRGYNEQFF. This chain connects TRBV28 to TRBJ2-1, with D possibly TRBD1 on 6 matching bases. This CDR3 spans 14 amino acids. V was shortened by 8 bases and J by 4 bases, with 15 bases between the two germline ends. Germline assignment: CDR1 MDHEN and CDR2 SYDVKM.

This rearrangement joins TRBV4-1 to TRBJ1-4, with D unresolved. Trimming left V 5 bases short and J 0 bases short, with 25 bases between. Germline V gene sequence: CDR1 MGHRA, CDR2 YSYEKL. The CDR3 totals 20 residues. The CDR3 region is CASSTKGPGLTVATNEKLFF. CDR3 sequence (DNA): TGCGCCAGCAGCACGAAAGGCCCCGGACTTACAGTCGCAACTAATGAAAAACTGTTTTTT.

The rearrangement links TRBV15 to TRBJ1-4, with D tentatively TRBD1 (5 bases). Between the trimmed V and J ends, which lost 3 bases and 5 bases, there was a span of 13 bases. CDR1 and CDR2 from the germline V gene are LNHNV and YYDKDF (reference sequence). The CDR3 consists of 15 residues. The CDR3 DNA sequence: TGTGCCACCAGCAGGTTTGGGGGGTGGAATGAAAAACTGTTTTTT. Amino acids: CATSRFGGWNEKLFF.

The CDR3 region is CSASPGLAGGPPSTDTQYF. CDR3 bases: TGCAGTGCTAGTCCCGGACTAGCGGGAGGGCCGCCGAGCACAGATACGCAGTATTTT. V is TRBV20-1 and J is TRBJ2-3; TRBD2 aligns across 15 bases. The CDR3 runs 19 residues. V was clipped by 3 bases and J by 0 bases; unmatched bases: 10. In germline, CDR1 is DFQATT, CDR2 SNEGSKA (reference sequence).

The sample holds one count of this clonotype. The chain couples TRBV30 to TRBJ1-3; D is unresolved. V dropped 1 base and J dropped 1 base, with 8 bases sitting between them. Germline V gives CDR1 GTSNPN, CDR2 SVGIG (reference sequence). The CDR3 length is 14 residues. CDR3 amino acids: CAWSDRTSGNTIYF. DNA for the CDR3: TGTGCCTGGAGTGACCGGACTTCTGGAAACACCATATATTTT.

This clonotype was found a few times. This chain joins TRBV12-3 or TRBV12-4 and TRBJ2-6, with D perhaps TRBD1 (6 bases). The CDR3 sequence is 17 residues long. V was clipped by 7 bases and J by 3 bases, with 19 bases between them. In DNA, the CDR3 is TGTGCCAGCATGTTGGACAGTACCCCCAGTGGGGCCAACGTCCTGACTTTC. It specifies CASMLDSTPSGANVLTF.

This clonotype was observed a few times. The gene calls are TRBV12-5 and TRBJ2-3; D ambiguous. V lost 7 bases to trimming and J lost 5 bases, with 10 bases between them. CDR3 length: 12 amino acids. CDR1 is LGHNT, CDR2 FRNRAP, per germline. CDR3 DNA: TGTGCTAGTGCCGACGCTGGAGATACGCAGTATTTT. Translating it yields CASADAGDTQYF.

The genes are TRBV7-9 and TRBJ2-1, with TRBD2 matching over 7 bases. The CDR3 contains 16 residues. Germline CDR1 is SEHNR and CDR2 is FQNEAQ (reference sequence). The junction had 15 bases not matched to a gene; V was cut back by 5 bases and J by 8 bases. Here the CDR3 DNA reads TGTGCCAGCAGCCGTCTTGGATTCGGGACTATTGATGAGCAGTTCTTC. Protein product: CASSRLGFGTIDEQFF.

This clonotype was counted a few times. The chain has TRBV7-2 and TRBJ2-1; D uncertain. V lost 6 bases and J lost 3, with 3 bases in between. Germline CDR1 is SGHTA and CDR2 is FQGNSA. This CDR3 comprises 11 residues. The CDR3, as DNA: TGTGCCAGCAGGTACTACAATGAGCAGTTCTTC. Its protein is CASRYYNEQFF.

This clonotype has only a few counts. The chain has TRBV10-3 and TRBJ2-7, with a tentative D call TRBD2 (5 bases). CDR3 size: 16 residues. With 3 bases removed from V and 2 bases from J, the gap between germline ends came to 17 bases. CDR1 and CDR2 (germline): ENHRY, SYGVKD. CDR3 DNA sequence: TGTGCCATCAGTGATCAAGGTCTCGAACTAGCCTACGAGCAGTACTTC. Amino acid sequence: CAISDQGLELAYEQYF.

This clonotype showed up just a few times. The chain has TRBV10-3 and TRBJ2-6; D is possibly TRBD1 (5 bases). The V gene lost 10 bases and the J gene lost 2 bases, with 9 bases spanning the gap. The CDR3 contains 13 residues. Germline V gene data show CDR1 as ENHRY and CDR2 as SYGVKD. This CDR3 reads CASTGTGANVLTF. CDR3 nucleotides: TGTGCCAGTACAGGAACTGGGGCCAACGTCCTGACTTTC.

This clonotype was observed a handful of times. The rearrangement uses TRBV7-6 and TRBJ2-2; perhaps TRBD1 as D (5 bases). Germline V gene data show CDR1 as SGHVS and CDR2 as FNYEAQ. V was clipped by 3 bases and J by 3 bases, with 11 bases between them. The length of the CDR3 is 15 residues. The CDR3 loop reads CASSFLVRDTGELFF. The CDR3 DNA sequence: TGTGCCAGCAGCTTCTTGGTCAGGGACACCGGGGAGCTGTTTTTT.

This clonotype was counted a few times. The CDR3 sequence: CASSWTGSSYEQYF. CDR3 DNA: TGTGCCAGCAGCTGGACAGGGAGCTCCTACGAGCAGTACTTC. This sequence joins TRBV5-6 and TRBJ2-7; 8 bases align to TRBD1. The CDR3 runs to 14 residues. The ends lost 3 bases at V and 0 bases at J; junction bases unmatched: 2. The germline CDR1 and CDR2 sequences are SGHDT and YYEEEE.

This chain joins TRBV7-6 and TRBJ2-2; 7 nucleotides line up with TRBD2. CDR3 length: 16 residues. The ends lost 1 base at V and 6 bases at J; junction bases unmatched: 8. Germline V gene sequence: CDR1 SGHVS, CDR2 FNYEAQ. This CDR3 reads CASSLGASGRAGELFF. As DNA, the CDR3 is TGTGCCAGCAGCTTAGGGGCTTCAGGGAGGGCCGGGGAGCTGTTTTTT.

V usage is TRBV12-3 or TRBV12-4 and J usage is TRBJ1-2; D possibly corresponds to TRBD1 (6 bases). The CDR3 covers 13 residues. Between the trimmed V and J ends, which lost 7 bases and 6 bases, there was a span of 15 bases. This CDR3 is CASTIQGLNGYTF. The DNA for the CDR3 is TGTGCCAGCACCATACAGGGACTCAATGGCTACACCTTC.

This clonotype was seen a few times. The CDR3 region has the DNA TGTGCCAGCAGTTACCCGGTCACAGATACGCAGTATTTT. Protein sequence: CASSYPVTDTQYF. The rearrangement joins TRBV6-2 or TRBV6-3 to TRBJ2-3; D is unclear. CDR1 and CDR2 from the germline V gene are MNHEY and SVGEGT. The V gene lost 2 bases and the J gene lost 2 bases, with 5 bases spanning the gap. The CDR3 is made up of 13 amino acids.

The V and J genes are TRBV28 and TRBJ1-1, with 10 bases aligning to TRBD1. CDR3 length equals 17 residues. Germline V gene sequence: CDR1 MDHEN, CDR2 SYDVKM. The ends lost 4 bases at V and 0 bases at J; junction bases unmatched: 8. CDR3 in amino acids: CASSSGTGESLNTEAFF. The DNA for the CDR3 is TGTGCCAGCAGTTCCGGGACAGGGGAATCTCTGAACACTGAAGCTTTCTTT. Full variable domain (remainder filled in from reference TRBV28 and TRBJ1-1): DVKVTQSSRYLVKRTGEKVFLECVQDMDHENMFWYRQDPGLGLRLIYFSYDVKMKEKGDIPEGYSVSREKKERFSLILESASTNQTSMYLCASSSGTGESLNTEAFFGQGTRLTVV.

This chain connects TRBV28 to TRBJ1-5; 9 nucleotides align to TRBD1. The CDR3 covers 15 residues. V lost 2 bases to trimming and J lost 6 bases; unmatched junction nucleotides: 5. The germline CDR1 and CDR2 sequences are MDHEN and SYDVKM. In DNA, the CDR3 is TGTGCCAGCAGTTTAACAGGGGGCGACTGTCAGCCCCAGCATTTT. Protein sequence: CASSLTGGDCQPQHF.

The chain is built from TRBV9 and TRBJ2-3; D gene ambiguous. There are 15 residues in the CDR3. Germline CDR1 SGDLS, CDR2 YYNGEE. The ends were cut back, 3 bases at V and 0 bases at J, with 11 bases in the middle. The CDR3 here is CASSGNSDSTDTQYF. DNA of the CDR3: TGTGCCAGCAGCGGAAACTCGGACAGCACAGATACGCAGTATTTT.

The J gene is TRBJ2-7, the V gene TRBV5-8; D might be TRBD1 (5 bases). Germline V CDR1 and CDR2: SGHTS, YDEGEE. Trimming removed 0 bases from V and 5 bases from J, with 12 bases in between. This CDR3 is built from 14 residues. The CDR3 region has the DNA TGTGCCAGCAGCTTGGCTGGGGCCTTGCACGAGCAGTACTTC. It specifies CASSLAGALHEQYF.

This clonotype was observed a handful of times. V gene TRBV12-3 or TRBV12-4 combines with J gene TRBJ2-3; tentatively, D is TRBD2 (5 bases). This CDR3 comprises 14 residues. V was shortened by 3 bases and J by 4 bases, with 11 bases between the two germline ends. The CDR3 nucleotides read TGTGCCAGCAGTTTTCGGGGTTTTGCAGATACGCAGTATTTT. Residues: CASSFRGFADTQYF.

The J gene is TRBJ1-1, the V gene TRBV11-2; TRBD1 matches at 9 bases. The germline V gene has CDR1 SGHAT and CDR2 FQNNGV. Unmatched junction bases numbered 8, after V lost 4 bases and J lost 5 bases. CDR3 length: 15 residues. CDR3 in amino acids: CASSSPGQGRTEAFF. In DNA form, the CDR3 reads TGTGCCAGCAGCTCGCCGGGACAGGGAAGAACTGAAGCTTTCTTT.

This chain joins TRBV4-3 and TRBJ1-3; D not certain. Looked up from germline, CDR1 is LGHNA and CDR2 is YSLEER. The V and J ends lost 2 bases and 0 bases respectively, with 5 bases between them. The CDR3 is 14 amino acids. The CDR3: CASSQSLSGNTIYF. The CDR3 bases are TGCGCCAGCAGCCAATCCCTCTCTGGAAACACCATATATTTT.

In its sample, this clonotype was seen a few times. The chain recombines TRBV10-2 with TRBJ2-1; 11 nucleotides align to TRBD2. V lost 0 bases and J lost 4; bases outside the gene matches: 8. Germline V gene sequence: CDR1 WSHSY, CDR2 SAAADI. The CDR3 has 18 residues. CDR3 coding DNA: TGCGCCAGCAGTGAGTCGAATATTAGCGGGGGGGAATACAATGAGCAGTTCTTC. Its translation: CASSESNISGGEYNEQFF.

The chain has TRBV4-2 and TRBJ2-1; no reliable D call. V lost 4 bases and J lost 5, with 12 bases in between. Per germline, CDR1 LGHNA and CDR2 YNFKEQ. The CDR3 totals 14 residues. CDR3 sequence reads: CASSLVPANNEQFF. The CDR3 nucleotides are TGTGCCAGCAGCCTAGTGCCAGCGAACAATGAGCAGTTCTTC.